Below, 25 T cell receptor beta chains from the same sample are listed, as sequenced in a study of tumor-infiltrating lymphocytes in primary liver carcinoma. From roughly 20-30 mg of unsorted bulk tissue, DNA and RNA were co-extracted together. Total RNA amounting to 500 ng was the source from which TCR beta cDNA was made with a constant-region primer. Three rounds of nested multiplex PCR with slightly modified ARM-PCR produced TCR beta libraries. The first two PCR rounds used TRBV1-TRBV30 primers with a Cbeta primer, nine to ten cycles each. TCRdb re-called the multiplex PCR reads with MiXCR, one entry per CDR3 protein. The sample contains around 100,000 distinct CDR3 sequences, around 66% of which appear only once. The sequenced material came from liver tumor tissue from sampling region 2. Subset: tumor region T2, inferior pole. The receptor set was obtained from a woman aged 55-69 years with primary liver carcinoma and hepatitis B virus infection.

The gene calls are TRBV11-3 and TRBJ2-7; D perhaps matches TRBD2 (6 bases). Trimming pared 0 bases from V and 2 bases from J, leaving 20 bases between. Germline-derived CDR1 and CDR2 are SGHNT and YENEEA. This CDR3 comprises 18 residues. Here the CDR3 DNA reads TGTGCCAGCAGCTTAGAGGTTAGCGGAACCCCTGGAACCTACGAGCAGTACTTC. Translation: CASSLEVSGTPGTYEQYF.

Worth noting for this clonotype: A much larger clone lies one base from this, so it may be a read error. This rearrangement joins TRBV30 to TRBJ1-1; the D is unclear. CDR3 length: 13 amino acids. V was shortened by 0 bases and J by 3 bases, with 8 bases between the two germline ends. Germline CDR1 reads GTSNPN; CDR2 reads SVGIG (reference sequence). DNA of the CDR3: TGTGCCTGGAGTGTAGGACGCCACACTGAAGCTTTCTTT. Translated, it gives CAWSVGRHTEAFF.

As for this clonotype: This CDR3 fails to terminate in the conserved phenylalanine or tryptophan, so it likely reflects a read error. The chain carries TRBV11-3 and TRBJ2-3; 11 nucleotides line up with TRBD2. The CDR3 length is 19 residues. Germline V lookup: CDR1 SGHNT, CDR2 YENEEA. V gave up 9 bases and J gave up 6 bases; unmatched junction bases: 23. CDR3 sequence reads: CARGPGTSGLTFQRDTQYS. The CDR3 nucleotides are TGTGCCAGAGGCCCCGGGACTAGCGGATTAACATTCCAACGGGATACGCAGTATTCT.

Regarding this clonotype: It may be a read error: a sequence one base away is much more abundant. The chain has TRBV6-1 and TRBJ2-2; D might be TRBD2 (6 bases). The ends were cut back, 3 bases at V and 4 bases at J, with 9 bases in the middle. From germline, CDR1 is MNHNS and CDR2 SASEGT. This CDR3 is 14 amino acids long. The CDR3 DNA is TGTGCCAGCAGTGACAGGAGGGCCACCGGGGAGCTGTTTTTT. This translates into CASSDRRATGELFF.

Comments on this clonotype: Being one base from a much bigger clone, this may be a read error. The V call is TRBV4-2, the J call TRBJ2-2; D not resolved. V was shortened by 4 bases and J by 0 bases, with 9 bases between the two germline ends. Germline V gives CDR1 LGHNA, CDR2 YNFKEQ. This CDR3 comprises 15 residues. The CDR3 is CASSRITANTGELFF. The CDR3 nucleotides read TGTGCCAGCAGCCGCATAACGGCGAACACCGGGGAGCTGTTTTTT.

Concerning this clonotype: Compared with germline, one end of the junction differs, possibly owing to a read error. The genes are TRBV6-5 and TRBJ2-1; D might be TRBD1 (8 bases). CDR3 length: 15 amino acids. CDR1 and CDR2 from the germline V gene are MNHEY and SVGAGI. Written as DNA, the CDR3 is TGTGCCAGTAGTTACTCGGGGGGACAGGACAATGAGCAGTTCTTC. The encoded protein is CASSYSGGQDNEQFF.

This chain uses TRBV6-5 with TRBJ2-5; D is undetermined. This CDR3 region has 16 residues. The germline V gene has CDR1 MNHEY and CDR2 SVGAGI. The ends were cut back, 1 base at V and 1 base at J, with 13 bases in the middle. CDR3 nucleotides: TGTGCCAGCAGTTACTACTCGTCGTGGTCCCAAGAGACCCAGTACTTC. This encodes CASSYYSSWSQETQYF.

This clonotype occurred a few times. V gene TRBV28 combines with J gene TRBJ1-6, with no clear D. The CDR3 spans 12 residues. V lost 5 bases and J lost 7, with 6 bases in between. Germline V CDR1 and CDR2: MDHEN, SYDVKM. CDR3 nucleotide sequence: TGTGCCAGCAGTGTAGGGAATTCACCCCTCCACTTT. Protein product: CASSVGNSPLHF.

Notes on this clonotype: A junction boundary mismatches the germline segment, possibly from a read error. The chain has TRBV11-3 and TRBJ1-3, with D unclear. Germline V gene data show CDR1 as SGHNT and CDR2 as YENEEA. This CDR3 contains 15 residues. CDR3: CARSLDGYSGDTIYF. In DNA, the CDR3 is TGTGCCCGCAGCTTAGACGGTTACTCTGGAGACACCATATATTTT.

A remark on this clonotype: A junction end diverges from the germline sequence, so it may reflect a read error. The chain has TRBV11-3 and TRBJ2-1; 8 bases fit TRBD2. This CDR3 contains 15 residues. Germline loops: CDR1 SGHNT, CDR2 YENEEA. CDR3 residues: CVSSLLAVRYNEQFF. In DNA form, the CDR3 reads TGTGTCAGCAGCTTACTAGCGGTAAGGTACAATGAGCAGTTCTTT.

Turning to this clonotype: A read error is possible here, since a much larger clone lies one base away. The chain has TRBV28 and TRBJ2-7, with 16 bases aligning to TRBD2. The CDR3 is 19 residues long. Looked up from germline, CDR1 is MDHEN and CDR2 is SYDVKM. Written as DNA, the CDR3 is TGTGCCAGCAGTTTAGGGACTAGCGGGAGGGCCACGATGGTCTACAAGCAGTACTTC. Protein product: CASSLGTSGRATMVYKQYF.

This clonotype was seen repeatedly, ten times or more. V gene TRBV5-6 combines with J gene TRBJ2-4, with 9 bases identical to TRBD1. Germline V gives CDR1 SGHDT, CDR2 YYEEEE. The ends lost 2 bases at V and 5 bases at J; junction bases unmatched: 5. CDR3 length: 15 residues. In nucleotides, the CDR3 is TGTGCCAGCAGCTTCGACAGGGGGAACGAAAACATTCAGTACTTC. Its translation is CASSFDRGNENIQYF.

CDR3 in DNA: TGTGCTAGTGTCCCTGGACGGGGAACAGATACGCAGTATTTT. Its translation is CASVPGRGTDTQYF. The gene calls are TRBV12-5 and TRBJ2-3; tentative D call: TRBD2 (5 bases). The CDR3 has 14 amino acids. Germline V gives CDR1 LGHNT, CDR2 FRNRAP. V shed 7 bases and J shed 3 bases, with 14 bases lying between them.

Worth noting for this clonotype: Relative to the germline gene, one junction end is altered; a read error may explain this. The genes are TRBV11-2 and TRBJ2-3, with 8 bases matching TRBD2. The CDR3 has 17 amino acids. Germline V CDR1 and CDR2: SGHAT, FQNNGV. The CDR3 loop is CTSGPTLADRNTDTQYF. The CDR3 nucleotides are TGTACCAGCGGCCCAACACTAGCGGACCGTAACACAGATACGCAGTATTTT.

The chain links TRBV6-6 to TRBJ1-4, with D possibly being TRBD1 (5 bases). Trimming left V 10 bases short and J 10 bases short, with 22 bases between. Per the germline V gene, CDR1 is MNHNY and CDR2 is SVGAGI (reference sequence). This CDR3 region has 14 residues. CDR3 coding DNA: TGTGCCAACAGCACATCGCGAGGGGTAGGAAAACTGTTTTTT. Translation gives CANSTSRGVGKLFF.

This chain links TRBV28 with TRBJ1-5; no reliable D call. V was shortened by 7 bases and J by 4 bases, with 11 bases between the two germline ends. The CDR3 has 13 amino acids. The germline CDR1 and CDR2 sequences are MDHEN and SYDVKM. The CDR3 spells CASTAYGNQPQHF. The CDR3 bases are TGTGCCAGCACCGCGTACGGGAATCAGCCCCAGCATTTT.

Comments on this clonotype: This sequence may be a read error, since a much larger clone differs from it by one base. The V and J genes are TRBV13 and TRBJ2-7, with TRBD2 matching 10 bases. Germline CDR1 is PRHDT and CDR2 is FYEKMQ (reference sequence). The CDR3 length is 15 residues. The CDR3 DNA is TGTGCCAACAGCTTAGGACTAGCGGCATCCTACGAGCAGTACTTC. It yields the protein CANSLGLAASYEQYF.

To note about this clonotype: The junction departs from germline at one end; a sequencing error may be responsible. The CDR3 sequence is CVCSASGTSGGNQHF. DNA of the CDR3: TGTGTCTGCAGCGCATCCGGGACTAGCGGGGGAAACCAGCACTTC. This chain connects TRBV11-2 to TRBJ2-5; 14 bases are shared with TRBD2. Per the germline V gene, CDR1 is SGHAT and CDR2 is FQNNGV. CDR3 length equals 15 residues.

This clonotype was recorded once. A much larger clone sits a single nucleotide away, making a read error possible. This chain links TRBV28 with TRBJ1-2; the D is unclear. CDR3 length: 12 amino acids. The V end lost 10 bases, the J end lost 2 bases, and 11 bases lay between the germline ends. Germline loops: CDR1 MDHEN, CDR2 SYDVKM. The CDR3 protein is CANSLGNYGYTF. The CDR3 DNA reads as TGTGCCAACAGCCTGGGGAACTATGGCTACACCTTC.

With respect to this clonotype: A junction end diverges from the germline sequence, so it may reflect a read error. The chain combines TRBV6-5 with TRBJ2-1, with 7 bases matching TRBD1. Germline V gene sequence: CDR1 MNHEY, CDR2 SVGAGI. This CDR3 comprises 15 residues. CDR3: CASNYRGPPEDEQFF. As DNA, the CDR3 is TGTGCCAGCAATTACAGGGGACCTCCCGAGGATGAGCAGTTCTTC.

There are a few counts of this clonotype. This could be a read error, since a much larger clone is one nucleotide away. This chain connects TRBV10-2 to TRBJ2-7, with 9 bases matching TRBD2. The V and J ends lost 6 bases and 0 bases, in that order; junction bases with no gene match: 9. Germline values: CDR1 WSHSY, CDR2 SAAADI. The CDR3 totals 16 residues. The CDR3, as DNA: TGCGCCAGCAGCCGGGGGATTAGCGGGAGCTCCTACGAGCAGTACTTC. Its translation is CASSRGISGSSYEQYF.

Comment on this clonotype: One end of the junction does not line up with germline, which may come from a read error. J is TRBJ2-1 and V is TRBV12-3 or TRBV12-4; TRBD1 might be the D (5 bases). The CDR3 covers 15 residues. CDR3 nucleotide sequence: TGTGCCAGCAGCAAAAGCAGGGCGTCCTACTATGAGCAGTTCTTC. This translates into CASSKSRASYYEQFF.

This clonotype was seen just once. Relative to the germline gene, one junction end is altered; a read error may explain this. V gene TRBV14 combines with J gene TRBJ1-1; D call uncertain. Germline V CDR1 and CDR2: SGHDN, FVKESK. The CDR3 sequence is 14 residues long. This CDR3 reads CASSQDFAGMGAFF. Written as DNA, the CDR3 is TGTGCTAGCAGCCAAGATTTCGCCGGCATGGGAGCTTTCTTT.

This clonotype was recorded at least ten times. The gene calls are TRBV12-3 or TRBV12-4 and TRBJ2-1; 11 bases align to TRBD2. The CDR3 extends over 15 amino acids. With V trimmed by 6 bases and J by 6 bases, 7 bases remained unmatched. DNA of the CDR3: TGTGCCAGCAGCTCTACTAGCGGGGGATTCAATGAGCAGTTCTTC. The encoded protein is CASSSTSGGFNEQFF.

On this clonotype itself: A much larger clone lies a single base off, so this may be a read error. The CDR3 reads CASTRRGFAGELFF. The DNA of the CDR3 is TGTGCCAGCACGCGGCGGGGGTTTGCCGGGGAGCTGTTTTTT. This chain links TRBV6-1 with TRBJ2-2, with 7 bases fitting TRBD2. CDR1 is MNHNS, CDR2 SASEGT, per germline. J gave up 6 bases and V 7 bases, and 8 bases lay outside the gene matches. The CDR3 totals 14 residues.